This T cell receptor beta chain emerged from a study of blood T cell repertoires in COVID-19. The overall study: Italy, Spain and the United States were the sources of the convalescent and acute COVID-19 samples.

The V gene's germline CDR1 is KGHSH and CDR2 LQKENI. V lost 3 bases, J lost 6 bases, and 15 bases stayed unmatched. CDR3 length: 17 amino acids. As originally analysed: Scientists estimated how many nucleated cells there were by amplifying reference gene primers. Only in-frame clones appear in the TCRdb table, and some are missing; sequencing was by immunoSEQ multiplex PCR. The V and J calls and clone size were taken over from that table, and D and trimming were inferred from the DNA. In the table there are a few hundred thousand clones, 90% of which are singletons. This TCR was recovered from a woman in her sixties or seventies with COVID-19, enrolled during active disease. Material: peripheral blood. The chain combines TRBV18 with TRBJ1-2, with 8 bases that match TRBD1. In DNA, the CDR3 is TGTGCCAGCTCACCTAACCACGGCTCAGGGGGCAGAAATGGCTACACCTTC. Translating it yields CASSPNHGSGGRNGYTF.